The following is a TCR beta chain sequence with its context. What it binds is unknown. The Oncomine TCR Beta short-read assay generated sequence data from the DNA of cultured CD4+ T cells. Each CDR3 protein is one row after TCRdb ran MiXCR on the PCR reads. The data show about 20,000 distinct CDR3 sequences, around half seen once. Germline V gene data show CDR1 as SGHTA and CDR2 as FQGNSA. V gave up 3 bases and J gave up 2 bases, with 16 bases separating them. The CDR3 is made up of 16 amino acids. Treatment indicated: approximately 9-day PBMC culture with coronavirus spike peptide pools or control peptides (ViraFEST assay). First, ViraFEST expanded antigen-specific T cells with peptide pools, and next it sequenced the TCRs. These data belong to a study of vaccination and CD4 T cells after COVID-19. Whole-study context: Convalescent participants consisted of six males and four females, two being Hispanic. Study-wide findings and caveats: The median number of SARS-CoV-2-reactive clonotypes increased from 21 to 38, a change that did not reach significance. Spike mono-reactivity marked 304 of 307 vaccine-specific clones in convalescent patients.

This chain uses TRBV7-2 with TRBJ2-5; D may be TRBD2 (6 bases). Material: CD4+ T cells from blood, cultured in vitro, obtained before SARS-CoV-2 vaccination. The receptor was derived from a human donor who had recovered from COVID-19. The CDR3 DNA is TGTGCCAGCAGCTTGGGATCCGGACTACCTCAAGAGACCCAGTACTTC. It yields the protein CASSLGSGLPQETQYF.